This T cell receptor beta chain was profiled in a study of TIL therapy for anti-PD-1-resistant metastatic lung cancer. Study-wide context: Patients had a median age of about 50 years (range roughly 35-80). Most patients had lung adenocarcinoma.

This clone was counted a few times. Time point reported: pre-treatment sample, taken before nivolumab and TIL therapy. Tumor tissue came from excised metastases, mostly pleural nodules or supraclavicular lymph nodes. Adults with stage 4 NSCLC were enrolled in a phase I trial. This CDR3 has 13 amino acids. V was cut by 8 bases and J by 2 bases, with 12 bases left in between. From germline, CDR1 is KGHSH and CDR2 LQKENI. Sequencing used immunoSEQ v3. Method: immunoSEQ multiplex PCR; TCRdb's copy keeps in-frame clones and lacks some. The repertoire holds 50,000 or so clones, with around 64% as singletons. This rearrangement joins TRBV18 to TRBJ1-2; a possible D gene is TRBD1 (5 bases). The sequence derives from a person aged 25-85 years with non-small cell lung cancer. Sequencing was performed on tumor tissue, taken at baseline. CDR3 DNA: TGTGCCAGCACTCACGCAGGGAACTATGGCTACACCTTC. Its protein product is CASTHAGNYGYTF.